The 27 T cell receptor beta chains below come from one sample, sequenced in a study of shared clonotypes between healthy human individuals. Using immunoSEQ multiplex PCR, the repertoire was profiled, and TCRdb retains in-frame clones only, with some absent. The table includes roughly 650,000 clones, around 97% detected once. The specimen was naive CD4+ T cells sorted from blood. Subset given: CD45RA+ positively selected. Every receptor here comes from a woman in her thirties in good health.

This sequence joins TRBV18 and TRBJ2-5, with 10 bases fitting TRBD1. The CDR3 has 15 amino acids. With V trimmed by 4 bases and J by 11 bases, 13 bases remained unmatched. Germline assignment: CDR1 KGHSH and CDR2 LQKENI. The CDR3 region is CASSLPGQGRREQYF. DNA of the CDR3: TGTGCCAGCTCACTTCCGGGACAGGGGAGGAGGGAGCAGTACTTC.

V usage is TRBV30 and J usage is TRBJ1-5, with 8 bases identical to TRBD1. The CDR3 runs 16 residues. Germline CDR1 GTSNPN, CDR2 SVGIG (reference sequence). V dropped 3 bases and J dropped 6; count of bases not matched to a gene: 13. CDR3 DNA: TGTGCCTGGAGGCCTACAGGGGGAATTGGACGTCAGCCCCAGCATTTT. It is translated as CAWRPTGGIGRQPQHF.

Worth noting for this clone: The identical CDR3 is also encoded by other nucleotide sequences in the sample. The chain links TRBV27 to TRBJ1-1; D is undetermined. V was cut by 3 bases and J by 0 bases, with 8 bases left in between. CDR1 is MNHEY and CDR2 is SMNVEV in the germline V gene (reference sequence). CDR3 length: 14 amino acids. The CDR3 sequence is CASSFRGLNTEAFF. The CDR3 nucleotides are TGTGCCAGCAGTTTCCGGGGATTGAACACTGAAGCTTTCTTT.

This rearrangement joins TRBV9 to TRBJ2-1; D remains ambiguous. With 0 bases removed from V and 0 bases from J, the gap between germline ends came to 10 bases. CDR1 SGDLS and CDR2 YYNGEE come from the germline V gene. This CDR3 contains 16 residues. The CDR3 coding sequence is TGTGCCAGCAGCGTAGGACTGGTGAGCTCCTACAATGAGCAGTTCTTC. Its translation is CASSVGLVSSYNEQFF.

This sequence joins TRBV2 and TRBJ1-5, with TRBD1 matching 8 bases. CDR1 is SNHLY, CDR2 FYNNEI, per germline. Trimming at V came to 4 bases and at J to 6 bases, leaving 8 bases not matched to a gene. CDR3 length equals 15 residues. CDR3 sequence: CASSAQGARGQPQHF. The CDR3 nucleotides read TGTGCCAGCAGTGCTCAGGGGGCGCGAGGTCAGCCCCAGCATTTT. Combining the CDR3 with reference TRBV2 and TRBJ1-5 gives the whole variable domain EPEVTQTPSHQVTQMGQEVILRCVPISNHLYFYWYRQILGQKVEFLVSFYNNEISEKSEIFDDQFSVERPDGSNFTLKIRSTKLEDSAMYFCASSAQGARGQPQHFGDGTRLSIL.

The chain uses TRBV27 and TRBJ2-7; 13 bases match TRBD2. After removal of 5 bases from V and 5 bases from J, the junction contained 9 bases not matched to a gene. Germline V gene lookup returns CDR1 MNHEY and CDR2 SMNVEV (reference sequence). This CDR3 comprises 16 residues. CDR3 DNA sequence: TGTGCCAGCAGTCCCCACCAGACTAGCGGGAGGAACGAGCAGTACTTC. It encodes CASSPHQTSGRNEQYF.

This chain connects TRBV19 to TRBJ2-7, with a possible D match to TRBD2 (6 bases). V lost 3 bases to trimming and J lost 5 bases, with 11 bases between them. The CDR3 sequence is 13 residues long. CDR1 LNHDA and CDR2 SQIVND come from the germline V gene (reference sequence). DNA of the CDR3: TGTGCCAGTAGTATTGGACGGGAGAACGAGCAGTACTTC. Encoded protein: CASSIGRENEQYF.

For this clone: The same CDR3 can be traced to other DNA sequences in this sample. V gene TRBV5-1 combines with J gene TRBJ2-7; the D is unclear. Germline CDR1 SGHRS, CDR2 YFSETQ. V lost 0 bases and J lost 3, with 4 bases in between. This CDR3 comprises 12 residues. The CDR3 nucleotides are TGCGCCAGCAGCTTGGTGGGCTACGAGCAGTACTTC. Residues: CASSLVGYEQYF.

Regarding this clone: Additional DNA sequences in this sample encode the identical CDR3. This chain links TRBV7-2 with TRBJ1-2; 7 bases align to TRBD1. Germline V gene lookup returns CDR1 SGHTA and CDR2 FQGNSA. The CDR3 extends over 15 amino acids. The ends lost 5 bases at V and 1 base at J; junction bases unmatched: 7. The CDR3, as DNA: TGTGCCAGCAGCCCCCCCGGGACAGATAACTATGGCTACACCTTC. It yields the protein CASSPPGTDNYGYTF.

The V and J genes are TRBV28 and TRBJ2-7, with 8 bases matching TRBD1. V shed 7 bases and J 4 bases; nucleotides not matched to a gene: 15. This CDR3 spans 16 amino acids. Per germline, CDR1 MDHEN and CDR2 SYDVKM. This CDR3 is CASTLPEPQGVYEQYF. CDR3 sequence (DNA): TGTGCCAGCACCTTACCCGAGCCACAGGGGGTGTACGAGCAGTACTTC.

V and J are TRBV5-6 and TRBJ2-3, with D perhaps matching TRBD2 (6 bases). Germline V gene lookup returns CDR1 SGHDT and CDR2 YYEEEE. V was pared by 1 base and J by 4 bases, with 16 bases between. The CDR3 has 16 residues. The DNA of the CDR3 is TGTGCCAGCAGCTTGAGCTTTGGGACTCGTGCAGATACGCAGTATTTT. It translates to CASSLSFGTRADTQYF.

The V gene is TRBV18, the J gene TRBJ1-1, with a possible D match to TRBD1 (5 bases). Trimming took 0 bases from V and 0 from J, leaving 14 bases between them. Germline CDR1 and CDR2: KGHSH and LQKENI. The CDR3 length is 17 residues. The CDR3 coding sequence is TGTGCCAGCTCACCACCTTTGGGTCGGGGGATGAACACTGAAGCTTTCTTT. It codes for CASSPPLGRGMNTEAFF.

CDR3 DNA sequence: TGTGCCAGCAGCTTCCTCCCTAGCGGGAGCTCCACCGGGGAGCTGTTTTTT. Its translation is CASSFLPSGSSTGELFF. The rearrangement joins TRBV28 to TRBJ2-2, with TRBD2 matching over 10 bases. Germline CDR1 MDHEN, CDR2 SYDVKM. The CDR3 contains 17 residues. Unmatched junction bases numbered 11, after V lost 6 bases and J lost 4 bases.

This chain joins TRBV25-1 and TRBJ1-2, with D tentatively TRBD1 (5 bases). Germline CDR1 MGHDK, CDR2 SYGVNS. CDR3 length: 13 amino acids. Trimming cost V 4 bases and J 4 bases, with 10 bases left between them. The CDR3 sequence is CASSVQGFYGYTF. CDR3 coding DNA: TGTGCCAGCAGTGTCCAGGGATTCTATGGCTACACCTTC.

The rearrangement uses TRBV7-9 and TRBJ2-7, with D uncertain. This CDR3 comprises 14 residues. CDR1 and CDR2 (germline): SEHNR, FQNEAQ (reference sequence). Trimming removed 4 bases at V and 0 bases at J, with 10 bases between. The CDR3 coding sequence is TGTGCCAGCAGCTCTATCGTGAGCTCCTACGAGCAGTACTTC. The encoded protein is CASSSIVSSYEQYF.

In its sample, this clone was seen once. This sequence joins TRBV10-3 and TRBJ1-2, with 10 bases identical to TRBD1. CDR1 and CDR2 from the germline V gene are ENHRY and SYGVKD. The CDR3 has 15 amino acids. J gave up 3 bases and V 3 bases, and 4 bases lay outside the gene matches. The DNA for the CDR3 is TGTGCCATCAGTGACGAGACAGGGGGCCACTATGGCTACACCTTC. As protein: CAISDETGGHYGYTF.

V and J are TRBV28 and TRBJ2-7; the match to TRBD2 covers 9 bases. CDR3 length: 15 amino acids. Germline trimming cut 5 bases from V and 4 bases from J; bases unmatched to any gene: 9. Germline V lookup: CDR1 MDHEN, CDR2 SYDVKM. The CDR3, as DNA: TGTGCCAGCAGTCCCACAACTAGCGGGTCTTACGAGCAGTACTTC. This codes for CASSPTTSGSYEQYF.

V and J are TRBV5-1 and TRBJ2-3, with D perhaps matching TRBD1 (5 bases). Germline V gene sequence: CDR1 SGHRS, CDR2 YFSETQ. Trimming cost V 4 bases and J 8 bases, with 17 bases left between them. The CDR3 contains 14 residues. CDR3 sequence: CASSRIDGRATQYF. The DNA of the CDR3 is TGCGCCAGCAGCAGGATAGACGGCAGGGCTACGCAGTATTTT.

The V gene is TRBV6-5, the J gene TRBJ2-2, with 7 nucleotides matching TRBD1. The CDR3 spans 13 residues. The V segment lost 4 bases and the J segment 6 bases; nucleotides outside the gene matches: 2. Germline V gene data show CDR1 as MNHEY and CDR2 as SVGAGI. This CDR3 reads CASSFDRAGELFF. DNA of the CDR3: TGTGCCAGCAGTTTTGACAGGGCCGGGGAGCTGTTTTTT.

The V and J genes are TRBV28 and TRBJ1-5; 9 nucleotides agree with TRBD1. The CDR3 length is 16 residues. Looked up from germline, CDR1 is MDHEN and CDR2 is SYDVKM. The V and J ends lost 2 bases and 3 bases, in that order; junction bases with no gene match: 5. CDR3 region: CASSLGDRGNNQPQHF. DNA for the CDR3: TGTGCCAGCAGTTTAGGTGACAGGGGGAACAATCAGCCCCAGCATTTT.

For this clone: The sample carries other DNA sequences with the same CDR3. The V and J genes are TRBV29-1 and TRBJ2-1, with D possibly TRBD2 on 5 matching bases. This CDR3 spans 13 amino acids. Germline CDR1 and CDR2: SQVTM and ANQGSEA. Trimming took off 4 bases at V and 1 base at J, with 8 bases between the two ends. CDR3 bases: TGCAGCGTTGCGGGGAGTTCCTACAATGAGCAGTTCTTC. Translation: CSVAGSSYNEQFF.

This CDR3 reads CASSLEASGRNEQYF. Here the CDR3 DNA reads TGTGCCAGCAGCTTAGAGGCTAGCGGGAGGAACGAGCAGTACTTC. This chain joins TRBV7-6 and TRBJ2-7, with 11 positions matching TRBD2. The CDR3 spans 15 residues. V gave up 1 base and J gave up 5 bases; unmatched junction bases: 4. The germline V gene has CDR1 SGHVS and CDR2 FNYEAQ.

The rearrangement links TRBV30 to TRBJ1-1, with D maybe TRBD1 (6 bases). Germline loops: CDR1 GTSNPN, CDR2 SVGIG (reference sequence). CDR3 length equals 11 residues. Trimming took 2 bases from V and 6 from J, leaving 7 bases between them. CDR3 loop: CAWSTGPEAFF. CDR3 DNA sequence: TGTGCCTGGAGTACAGGGCCTGAAGCTTTCTTT.

The chain employs TRBV18 and TRBJ2-3, with D possibly being TRBD1 or TRBD2 (6 bases each). The germline gives CDR1 KGHSH, CDR2 LQKENI. V dropped 0 bases and J dropped 1 base, with 14 bases sitting between them. The CDR3 spans 17 residues. The CDR3 sequence: CASSPPGGSKGTDTQYF. The CDR3 bases are TGTGCCAGCTCACCACCAGGGGGGTCAAAGGGCACAGATACGCAGTATTTT.

J is TRBJ1-2 and V is TRBV5-1, with unresolved D. CDR3 length: 14 amino acids. Trimming stripped 0 bases from V and 8 bases from J, with 14 bases between. From germline, CDR1 is SGHRS and CDR2 YFSETQ. CDR3 DNA sequence: TGCGCCAGCAGCTTGGAGTTGTCAGTTGGGGGCTACACCTTC. Encoded protein: CASSLELSVGGYTF.

This chain uses TRBV19 with TRBJ1-1; weak D call: TRBD1 (5 bases). The CDR3 consists of 14 residues. The ends were cut back, 8 bases at V and 0 bases at J, with 13 bases in the middle. From germline, CDR1 is LNHDA and CDR2 SQIVND (reference sequence). In nucleotides, the CDR3 is TGTGCCAGTGGTTGGGGCAGAATGAACACTGAAGCTTTCTTT. Its translation is CASGWGRMNTEAFF. Variable domain in full (rest from reference TRBV19 and TRBJ1-1): DGGITQSPKYLFRKEGQNVTLSCEQNLNHDAMYWYRQDPGQGLRLIYYSQIVNDFQKGDIAEGYSVSREKKESFPLTVTSAQKNPTAFYLCASGWGRMNTEAFFGQGTRLTVV.

This clone was picked up one time. This chain uses TRBV4-2 with TRBJ2-2, with D perhaps given as TRBD1 or TRBD2 (5 bases each). The CDR3 is 16 amino acids. Germline V gene data show CDR1 as LGHNA and CDR2 as YNFKEQ. Trimming removed 4 bases from V and 5 bases from J, with 17 bases in between. This CDR3 is CASSPSLGESTGELFF. The DNA of the CDR3 is TGTGCCAGCAGCCCTTCTTTGGGGGAGTCGACCGGGGAGCTGTTTTTT.